These T cell receptor beta chains were read from a single sample in a study of OX40 agonist ivuxolimab in advanced cancers. Repertoires were generated with immunoSEQ multiplex PCR, while TCRdb's copy carries only in-frame clones and drops some. Found here are 45,000 to 55,000 clones, approximately 84% of them singletons; the top ten hold 9.9%. The source material was CD4+ or CD8+ T cells sorted from blood, sampled in a trial of the OX40 agonist ivuxolimab. Receptors originate from an adult with an advanced solid tumor such as melanoma, head and neck, liver or kidney cancer. CDR3s include the opening cysteine and the closing phenylalanine or tryptophan. A D gene is named only where the DNA matches it firmly. Some rows have no size entry. The others give once, few or many, or a class for an expanded clone.

clone_size: medium-sized
v_call: TRBV30
d_call: NA
j_call: TRBJ1-1
cdr3_aa: CAWTAAGGWAEAFF
cdr3_nt: TGTGCCTGGACCGCGGCGGGGGGTTGGGCTGAAGCTTTCTTT

clone_size: NA
v_call: TRBV10-3
d_call: NA
j_call: TRBJ2-7
cdr3_aa: CAIKTDSYEQYF
cdr3_nt: TGTGCCATCAAGACGGACTCCTACGAGCAGTACTTC

clone_size: NA
v_call: TRBV19
d_call: NA
j_call: TRBJ1-3
cdr3_aa: CASSVILNGASGNTIYF
cdr3_nt: TGTGCCAGTAGTGTGATCCTCAATGGTGCCTCTGGAAACACCATATATTTT

clone_size: once
v_call: TRBV14
d_call: TRBD1
j_call: TRBJ2-2
cdr3_aa: CASRTGLTGELFF
cdr3_nt: TGTGCCAGCAGGACAGGGCTCACCGGGGAGCTGTTTTTT

clone_size: NA
v_call: TRBV7-9
d_call: TRBD1
j_call: TRBJ1-1
cdr3_aa: CASSSDRGGNTEAFF
cdr3_nt: TGTGCCAGCAGCTCCGACAGGGGTGGGAACACTGAAGCTTTCTTT

clone_size: NA
v_call: TRBV9
d_call: NA
j_call: TRBJ2-3
cdr3_aa: CASSVVLAGDTQYF
cdr3_nt: TGTGCCAGCAGCGTAGTTCTGGCGGGGGATACGCAGTATTTT

clone_size: NA
v_call: TRBV25-1
d_call: NA
j_call: TRBJ2-7
cdr3_aa: CASSESDQLTTYEQYF
cdr3_nt: TGTGCCAGCAGTGAATCCGACCAACTAACCACCTACGAGCAGTACTTC

clone_size: once
v_call: TRBV14
d_call: NA
j_call: TRBJ1-1
cdr3_aa: CASSRRDFGLPEAFF
cdr3_nt: TGTGCCAGCAGCCGAAGAGACTTTGGGTTACCTGAAGCTTTCTTT

clone_size: NA
v_call: TRBV7-9
d_call: NA
j_call: TRBJ1-4
cdr3_aa: CASSLGPRSDEKLFF
cdr3_nt: TGTGCCAGCAGCTTAGGTCCGCGGTCCGACGAAAAACTGTTTTTT

clone_size: NA
v_call: TRBV9
d_call: NA
j_call: TRBJ2-3
cdr3_aa: CASSVADTQYF
cdr3_nt: TGTGCCAGCAGCGTAGCGGATACGCAGTATTTT

clone_size: NA
v_call: TRBV14
d_call: TRBD2
j_call: TRBJ2-7
cdr3_aa: CASSWGLAGSYEQYF
cdr3_nt: TGTGCCAGCAGCTGGGGACTAGCGGGGTCCTACGAGCAGTACTTC